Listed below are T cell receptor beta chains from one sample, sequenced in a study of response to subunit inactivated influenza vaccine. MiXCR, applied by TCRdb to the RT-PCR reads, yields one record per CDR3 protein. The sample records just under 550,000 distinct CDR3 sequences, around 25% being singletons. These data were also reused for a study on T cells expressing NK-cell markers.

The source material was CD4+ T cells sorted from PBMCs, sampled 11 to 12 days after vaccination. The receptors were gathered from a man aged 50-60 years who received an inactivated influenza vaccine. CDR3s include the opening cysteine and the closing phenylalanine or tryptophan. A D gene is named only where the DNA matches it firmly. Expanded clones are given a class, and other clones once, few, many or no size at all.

TGCAGTGCTAGGGTGGGGGGGTCCTACAATGAGCAGTTCTTC	CSARVGGSYNEQFF	TRBD2	TRBV20-1	TRBJ2-1	.
TGTGCCAGCAGTTACTCAGGGACAGGGGGCTACGAGCAGTACTTC	CASSYSGTGGYEQYF	TRBD1	TRBV6-5	TRBJ2-7	many
TGTGCCAGCAGTTTACGGGGTTGGGAAGGTACCGGGGAGCTGTTTTTT	CASSLRGWEGTGELFF	.	TRBV27	TRBJ2-2	.
TGTGCCAGCAGCGCAACCTCTGGGGCCAACGTCCTGACTTTC	CASSATSGANVLTF	.	TRBV5-5	TRBJ2-6	.
TGTGCCAGCTGTGCCCTAGCCAAAAACATTCAGTACTTC	CASCALAKNIQYF	.	TRBV2	TRBJ2-4	.
TGTGCCAGCAGCTCTCTCACGGAGGGTCAGCCCCAGCATTTT	CASSSLTEGQPQHF	.	TRBV7-9	TRBJ1-5	few
TGTGCCAGCAGCTTAGGCCCACCGGGACCTAGCTCCTACGAGCAGTACTTC	CASSLGPPGPSSYEQYF	.	TRBV7-6	TRBJ2-7	.
TGTGCCAGCAGTTGGTCGGCAGGGTCCTACGAGCAGTACTTC	CASSWSAGSYEQYF	.	TRBV28	TRBJ2-7	few
TGTGCCAGCGGCCCGGGACTAGCGGGAGAAAGCTCCTACAATGAGCAGTTCTTC	CASGPGLAGESSYNEQFF	TRBD2	TRBV11-1	TRBJ2-1	.
TGTGCCAGCAGCGTTTCAACGCGAGCTTTCTTT	CASSVSTRAFF	.	TRBV7-9	TRBJ1-1	.
TGTGCCAGCAGTTTAACTAGCCGTACGCAGTATTTT	CASSLTSRTQYF	.	TRBV28	TRBJ2-3	.